These 4 T cell receptor beta chains came from one sample sequenced in a study of Graves' ophthalmopathy and Graves' hyperthyroidism. Amplified material comprised TCR beta CDR3 regions derived from RNA transcripts. The workflow started with a first-round RT-PCR run with HTBI primers and then moved on to a second-round multiplex PCR. TCRdb recomputed calls from the multiplex PCR reads with MiXCR, one row per CDR3 protein. The sample includes 300,000 to 500,000 distinct CDR3 sequences, less than 20% of them seen just once. The sample consisted of peripheral blood. The receptors were sampled from a woman under 30 with stable Graves' hyperthyroidism.

This clonotype has ten or more counts. This chain connects TRBV7-3 to TRBJ1-1, with D unclear. Germline-derived CDR1 and CDR2 are SGHTA and FQGTGA. The V end lost 2 bases, the J end lost 1 base, and 8 bases lay between the germline ends. CDR3 size: 14 residues. DNA for the CDR3: TGTGCCAGCAGCTTAGGGTACAAGAACACTGAAGCTTTCTTT. Its protein product is CASSLGYKNTEAFF. Combining the CDR3 with reference TRBV7-3 and TRBJ1-1 gives the whole variable domain GAGVSQTPSNKVTEKGKYVELRCDPISGHTALYWYRQSLGQGPEFLIYFQGTGAADDSGLPNDRFFAVRPEGSVSTLKIQRTERGDSAVYLCASSLGYKNTEAFFGQGTRLTVV.

In this sample, this clonotype turned up many times. This CDR3 reads CSASRLAGALETQYF. In DNA, the CDR3 is TGCAGTGCTTCCCGACTAGCGGGGGCTCTAGAGACCCAGTACTTC. The chain uses TRBV20-1 and TRBJ2-5; 12 nucleotides match TRBD2. V lost 5 bases to trimming and J lost 4 bases; unmatched junction nucleotides: 8. This CDR3 contains 15 residues. The V gene's germline CDR1 is DFQATT and CDR2 SNEGSKA (reference sequence).

V usage is TRBV10-1 and J usage is TRBJ2-3; 9 bases align to TRBD1. The CDR3 loop spans 12 amino acids. Trimming removed 4 bases from V and 8 bases from J; junction bases left unmatched: 1. Germline values: CDR1 WNHNN, CDR2 SYGVQD (reference sequence). CDR3 in amino acids: CASSGTGATQYF. CDR3 nucleotide sequence: TGCGCCAGCAGTGGGACAGGGGCTACGCAGTATTTT.

This clonotype was found many times. The chain links TRBV2 to TRBJ2-7; 7 bases fit TRBD1. The CDR3 contains 13 residues. The germline gives CDR1 SNHLY, CDR2 FYNNEI. V gave up 8 bases and J gave up 5 bases; unmatched junction bases: 9. The CDR3 region has the DNA TGTGCCAGCCGAGGTAGGGGGCTCGACGAGCAGTACTTC. It codes for CASRGRGLDEQYF.